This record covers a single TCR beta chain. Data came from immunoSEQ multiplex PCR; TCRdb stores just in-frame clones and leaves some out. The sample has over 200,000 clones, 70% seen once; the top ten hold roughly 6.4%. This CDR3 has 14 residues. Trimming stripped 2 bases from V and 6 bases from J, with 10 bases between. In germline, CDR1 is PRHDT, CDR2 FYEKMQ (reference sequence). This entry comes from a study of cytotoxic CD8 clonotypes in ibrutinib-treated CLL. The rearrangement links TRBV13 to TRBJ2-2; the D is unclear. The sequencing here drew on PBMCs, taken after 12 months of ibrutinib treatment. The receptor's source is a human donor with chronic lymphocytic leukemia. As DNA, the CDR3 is TGTGCCAGCAGCTTATCGGTTACGGCCGGGGAGCTGTTTTTT. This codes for CASSLSVTAGELFF.